The T cell receptor beta chain under discussion was sequenced for a study of cytomegalovirus exposure and HLA in healthy donors. General study points: Sequences of the TCR beta chain were said to predict the HLA-A and HLA-B alleles of most subjects accurately.

It was with 60 Vbeta and 13 Jbeta primers that the PCR ran. Produced via immunoSEQ multiplex PCR; TCRdb's table is partial and in-frame only. This table holds roughly 160,000 clones, around 80% found once. Comment on this clone: The target antigen is unknown.

Sequenced material: PBMCs. This sequence originates from a man aged 35-49 years in good health and CMV-seronegative.

CDR3 region: CASSYDGTVETQYF. Written as DNA, the CDR3 is TGTGCCAGCAGTTATGACGGGACAGTCGAGACCCAGTACTTC. The chain couples TRBV6-6 to TRBJ2-5; TRBD1 aligns across 7 bases. This CDR3 contains 14 residues. V gave up 3 bases and J gave up 5 bases; unmatched junction bases: 6. CDR1 and CDR2 from the germline V gene are MNHNY and SVGAGI (reference sequence).